Described below is a single T cell receptor beta chain sequence and its context. Per germline, CDR1 MDHEN and CDR2 SYDVKM. The CDR3 has 16 residues. The germline V and J ends were trimmed by 8 bases and 3 bases, with 19 bases remaining between them. Single viable CD3+CD4+CD8-CD45RO+ cells were sorted as the memory CD4+ T cells. Clones were sequenced by immunoSEQ multiplex PCR, and TCRdb holds only the in-frame ones, with some missing. The table includes 50,000 to 75,000 clones, 82% detected once. The data are from a study of memory CD4+ T cells and cytomegalovirus serostatus. This rearrangement joins TRBV28 to TRBJ1-4; a weak D match, TRBD1 (6 bases). This sequence originates from an adult in good health and CMV-seronegative. The material sequenced was memory CD4+ T cells from blood. The CDR3 loop is CASRLGGGSANEKLFF. CDR3 coding DNA: TGTGCCAGCCGTCTTGGGGGCGGGTCGGCTAATGAAAAACTGTTTTTT.